Presented here are 15 T cell receptor beta chains from one specimen sequenced in a study of blood T cells in healthy people across ages. Sample-barcoded 5' priming and a J-beta primer mix drove a second PCR of roughly 6 to 12 cycles. TCRdb called the 5' RACE reads again in MiXCR, with one record for every CDR3 protein. The data contain about 680,000 distinct CDR3 sequences, 49% of them singletons. Sample: blood. Receptors were obtained from an older woman in good health.

This chain uses TRBV10-3 with TRBJ2-7; D remains ambiguous. The DNA end is a closer match to TRBJ2-5, so the J assignment may be wrong. This CDR3 has 14 residues. The germline CDR1 and CDR2 sequences are ENHRY and SYGVKD. The CDR3, as DNA: TGTGCCATCAGTGACGCGAAAGGCGAAGAGACCCAGTACTTC. Translating it yields CAISDAKGEETQYF.

This clonotype was picked up a small number of times. The chain links TRBV28 to TRBJ2-1; the D is unclear. The CDR3 sequence is 14 residues long. The V end lost 1 base, the J end lost 7 bases, and 11 bases lay between the germline ends. Germline CDR1 and CDR2: MDHEN and SYDVKM. The CDR3 spells CASSLLGRTNEQFF. The CDR3 DNA reads TGTGCCAGCAGTTTATTGGGCAGAACAAATGAGCAGTTCTTC.

The rearrangement uses TRBV7-3 and TRBJ2-5; 9 bases are shared with TRBD2. CDR1 is SGHTA and CDR2 is FQGTGA in the germline V gene. V was clipped by 6 bases and J by 5 bases; unmatched bases: 7. CDR3 size: 14 residues. In DNA form, the CDR3 reads TGTGCCAGCAGTCGCAGCGGGGGGACGGAGACCCAGTACTTC. Its translation is CASSRSGGTETQYF.

The CDR3 is CASSLSLCGNSYEQYF. DNA for the CDR3: TGTGCCAGCAGCCTATCTCTTTGCGGGAACTCCTACGAGCAGTACTTC. The chain links TRBV3-1 to TRBJ2-7; D is possibly TRBD2 (6 bases). This CDR3 has 16 amino acids. In germline, CDR1 is LGHDT, CDR2 YNNKEL (reference sequence). V lost 4 bases to trimming and J lost 0 bases, with 16 bases between them.

This clonotype came up a few times. V gene TRBV20-1 combines with J gene TRBJ2-7; 14 bases fit TRBD2. Germline V gene lookup returns CDR1 DFQATT and CDR2 SNEGSKA (reference sequence). The CDR3 spans 16 residues. With 0 bases clipped from V and 0 bases from J, the junction kept 1 base outside the gene matches. The CDR3 DNA follows: TGCAGTGCTAGAGATGGGACTAGCGGGAGCTCCTACGAGCAGTACTTC. It translates to CSARDGTSGSSYEQYF.

The CDR3 bases are TGTGCCAGCAGCGCCCACAGGTCCCCAGAGACCCAGTACTTC. This encodes CASSAHRSPETQYF. The gene calls are TRBV7-2 and TRBJ2-7; a weak D match, TRBD1 (5 bases). The DNA end is a closer match to TRBJ2-5, so the J assignment may be wrong. CDR1 SGHTA and CDR2 FQGNSA come from the germline V gene. The CDR3 totals 14 residues.

For this clonotype: This may come from a read error, since a much larger clone is one base off. The rearrangement links TRBV7-2 to TRBJ2-5, with 12 positions matching TRBD1. Germline V gives CDR1 SGHTA, CDR2 FQGNSA. The CDR3 runs to 15 residues. The CDR3 spells CVSSATGTGGNEQYF. DNA of the CDR3: TGTGTCAGCAGCGCAACCGGGACAGGGGGCAATGAGCAGTACTTC.

This clonotype has just a few counts. CDR3 bases: TGTGCCAGCAGGGGACCAGGTGAAAAACTGTTTTTT. Translation: CASRGPGEKLFF. The V call is TRBV12-3 or TRBV12-4, the J call TRBJ1-4; a possible D gene is TRBD1 (5 bases). The V end was cut by 6 bases, the J end by 7 bases, with 9 bases between. This CDR3 comprises 12 residues.

This clonotype was observed a few times. The V gene is TRBV4-2, the J gene TRBJ1-2; D gene uncertain. Per the germline V gene, CDR1 is LGHNA and CDR2 is YNFKEQ. V was cut by 0 bases and J by 2 bases, with 10 bases left in between. The CDR3 is 15 residues long. CDR3 sequence: CASSQDLNSNYGYTF. CDR3 sequence (DNA): TGTGCCAGCAGCCAAGATTTGAACAGCAACTATGGCTACACCTTC.

The rearrangement joins TRBV7-2 to TRBJ2-7, with D tentatively TRBD1 (6 bases). Germline V gene sequence: CDR1 SGHTA, CDR2 FQGNSA. V lost 0 bases to trimming and J lost 3 bases, with 18 bases between them. The CDR3 loop spans 17 amino acids. This CDR3 is CASSLAGGTGTVYEQYF. DNA for the CDR3: TGTGCCAGCAGCTTAGCAGGGGGAACCGGGACGGTCTACGAGCAGTACTTC.

This clonotype has a single count. The gene calls are TRBV28 and TRBJ1-4, with D possibly TRBD1 on 6 matching bases. Trimming pared 1 base from V and 6 bases from J, leaving 12 bases between. The CDR3 consists of 15 residues. Germline V lookup: CDR1 MDHEN, CDR2 SYDVKM. The CDR3 here is CASSLLQGDYEKLFF. CDR3 coding DNA: TGTGCCAGCAGTTTATTACAGGGTGATTATGAAAAACTGTTTTTT.

This clonotype was detected only a few times. The chain uses TRBV24-1 and TRBJ2-1, with 10 bases that match TRBD1. This CDR3 has 17 amino acids. In germline, CDR1 is KGHDR, CDR2 SFDVKD. Trimming at V came to 5 bases and at J to 7 bases, leaving 13 bases not matched to a gene. This chain's CDR3 is CATSAILPGQGKNEQFF. The CDR3 DNA is TGTGCCACCAGTGCCATTTTGCCGGGACAGGGGAAAAATGAGCAGTTCTTC.

This clonotype has a handful of counts. J is TRBJ2-1 and V is TRBV29-1, with 12 bases fitting TRBD2. CDR3 length equals 15 residues. The V and J ends lost 6 bases and 7 bases, in that order; junction bases with no gene match: 10. Germline CDR1 is SQVTM and CDR2 is ANQGSEA. The CDR3: CSVRTSGNPRNEQFF. The CDR3 region has the DNA TGCAGCGTACGGACTAGCGGGAATCCCAGGAATGAGCAGTTCTTC.

Turning to this clonotype: Relative to the germline gene, one junction end is altered; a read error may explain this. J is TRBJ2-7 and V is TRBV7-3, with 13 bases fitting TRBD2. CDR1 and CDR2 from the germline V gene are SGHTA and FQGTGA. The CDR3 totals 16 residues. The CDR3 loop is CASSPGLAGVSFEQYF. CDR3 bases: TGTGCCAGCAGCCCTGGACTAGCGGGAGTCTCCTTCGAGCAGTACTTC.

The chain carries TRBV20-1 and TRBJ2-5, with D tentatively TRBD1 (5 bases). The CDR3 runs to 14 residues. Per the germline V gene, CDR1 is DFQATT and CDR2 is SNEGSKA (reference sequence). The V end was cut by 3 bases, the J end by 11 bases, with 22 bases between. CDR3 sequence: CSARKIGPETEQYF. Written as DNA, the CDR3 is TGCAGTGCTAGGAAGATTGGACCTGAGACAGAGCAGTACTTC.